This is a list of T cell receptor beta chains from one sample in a study of graft-versus-host responses after intestinal transplantation. The repertoire was sequenced with immunoSEQ multiplex PCR; TCRdb's copy has only in-frame clones and lacks some. In the table there are under 50,000 clones, approximately 93% of which are singletons. The sequencing used PBMCs, collected approximately 100 weeks after intestinal transplantation. Receptors were obtained from a human patient who received an intestinal transplant, so some T cells may come from the graft donor. Both conserved end residues are trimmed from each CDR3. Each record gives: V gene, CDR3 protein.

TRBV5-4,ASSWTSSYNEQF
TRBV13,ASSLEFGVNSPLH
TRBV7-9,ASSLSGRSTDTQY
TRBV19,ASSKDWVGETQY
TRBV27,ASSQGAFGNTIY
TRBV5-5,ASSLFGGGLQDDEQF
TRBV2,ASDSLDSYEQY
TRBV11-1,ASSREAESETQY
TRBV27,ASSSGVGGGSYEQY
TRBV11-2,ASSPTAGPSAGYT
TRBV28,ASSPYFGTSGSWSEETQY
TRBV7-6,ASSSASGGPYEQY
TRBV28,ASSLYGTSGRDTQY
TRBV5-4,ASSPLGGPSEQY
TRBV6-6,ASSHYNSPLH
TRBV11-2,ASHSTDLPYEQY
TRBV7-9,ASSSPTGGNYGYT
TRBV7-9,ASSLGEAQH
TRBV29-1,SVATSGETYEQY
TRBV12-5,ASGSLTGGLPDTQY
TRBV5-6,ASSFNALGRNEKLF
TRBV10-3,AIRDRASYEQY
TRBV5-1,ASSIAGGSYTGELF
TRBV15,ATSRSSGGVQF
TRBV6-6,ASRNAAGAVKLF
TRBV7-2,ASSLERPGVSGNTIY
TRBV7-2,ASSLGLGAWGVEQY
TRBV2,ASSGLASYEQY
TRBV2,ASRLGLAGEDYEQY
TRBV5-6,ASSLAGNQPQH
TRBV11-3,ASSLVQGGQQY
TRBV5-6,ASSFASGGRSYEQY
TRBV4-1,ASSQVGTYEQY